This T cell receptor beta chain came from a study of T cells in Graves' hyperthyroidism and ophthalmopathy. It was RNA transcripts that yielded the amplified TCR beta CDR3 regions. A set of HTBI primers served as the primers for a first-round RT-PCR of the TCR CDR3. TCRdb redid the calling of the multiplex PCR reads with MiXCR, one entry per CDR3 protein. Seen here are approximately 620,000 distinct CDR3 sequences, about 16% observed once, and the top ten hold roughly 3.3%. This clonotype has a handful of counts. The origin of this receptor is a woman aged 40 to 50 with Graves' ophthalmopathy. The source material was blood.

CDR3 coding DNA: TGTGCCAGCAGCTCAACCCTCTCGGGACAGGGAGGTGGCTACACCTTC. Protein product: CASSSTLSGQGGGYTF. J is TRBJ1-2 and V is TRBV7-9, with 9 bases fitting TRBD1. There are 16 residues in the CDR3. CDR1 and CDR2 (germline): SEHNR, FQNEAQ (reference sequence). Unmatched junction bases numbered 13, after V lost 4 bases and J lost 7 bases.